This T cell receptor beta chain was captured by sequencing in a study of blood T cells in healthy people across ages. Study-level results: A roughly linear fall in TCR beta diversity per million T cells was seen with increasing age.

Germline V lookup: CDR1 MGHRA, CDR2 YSYEKL. The CDR3 runs 18 residues. V was shortened by 1 base and J by 2 bases, with 18 bases between the two germline ends. There are a few counts of this clonotype. Its matching antigen is unknown. Then a second PCR, running about 6 to 12 cycles, was carried out with a sample-barcoded 5' primer and a J-beta primer mix. From the 5' RACE reads, TCRdb called clonotypes with MiXCR, one entry per CDR3 protein. Here the sample spans around 870,000 distinct CDR3 sequences, more than 25% being singletons. Specimen: blood. This sequence originates from a woman older than 75 in good health. The V and J genes are TRBV4-1 and TRBJ1-5, with D possibly matching TRBD1 (5 bases). The CDR3 spells CASSQARAGLGGNQPQHF. The CDR3 coding sequence is TGCGCCAGCAGCCAAGCCCGGGCAGGGTTGGGTGGCAATCAGCCCCAGCATTTT.